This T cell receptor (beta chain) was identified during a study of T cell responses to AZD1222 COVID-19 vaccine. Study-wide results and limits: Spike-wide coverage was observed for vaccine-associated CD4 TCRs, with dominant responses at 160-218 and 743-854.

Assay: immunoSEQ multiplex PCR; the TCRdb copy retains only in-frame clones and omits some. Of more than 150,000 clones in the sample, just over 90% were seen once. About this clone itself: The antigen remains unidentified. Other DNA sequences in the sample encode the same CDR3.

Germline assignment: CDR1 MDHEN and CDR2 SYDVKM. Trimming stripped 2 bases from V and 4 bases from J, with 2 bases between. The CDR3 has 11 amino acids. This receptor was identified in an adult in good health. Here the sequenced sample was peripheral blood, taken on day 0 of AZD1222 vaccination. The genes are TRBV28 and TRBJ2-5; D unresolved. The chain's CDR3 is CASSLRETQYF. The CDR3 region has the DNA TGTGCCAGCAGTTTACGAGAGACCCAGTACTTC.